This T cell receptor beta chain was sequenced for a study of identical twins. On this clonotype itself: Antigen unknown.

General study results and limits: These conclusions were based on statistical analysis (cross-sectional, not following the same donors).

V gave up 5 bases and J gave up 4 bases, with 14 bases separating them. CDR1 and CDR2 (germline): SNHLY, FYNNEI. The length of the CDR3 is 14 residues. TCRdb re-called the 5' RACE reads with MiXCR, one entry per CDR3 protein. This sample yields hundreds of thousands of distinct CDR3 sequences, of which approximately 24% are seen a single time; roughly 2.8% belongs to the top ten. This same sample was also taken into another study, of T cells expressing NK-cell markers. From that second work: Certain NKG2C+ T cell clones were expanded, and their HCMV specificity remained unclear.

This receptor was obtained from a woman in her late teens or twenties in good health. Sequenced input: CD4+ T cells sorted from blood. This rearrangement joins TRBV2 to TRBJ1-2; D gene ambiguous. The CDR3 protein is CASSLVGSSYGYTF. The DNA for the CDR3 is TGTGCCAGCAGTTTAGTAGGCTCTTCCTATGGCTACACCTTC.